The 20 T cell receptor beta chains below come from one sample, sequenced in a study of response to subunit inactivated influenza vaccine. TCRdb passed the RT-PCR reads through MiXCR, listing each CDR3 protein once. This table has about 160,000 distinct CDR3 sequences, approximately 10% appearing once. This specimen was non-naive T cells sorted from PBMCs, taken roughly 46 days after vaccination. Every receptor here comes from a man between 45 and 60 years old who received an inactivated influenza vaccine.

In its sample, this clonotype was seen many times. The rearrangement uses TRBV20-1 and TRBJ2-7; 8 nucleotides match TRBD1. The V gene's germline CDR1 is DFQATT and CDR2 SNEGSKA (reference sequence). CDR3 length: 16 residues. Germline trimming cut 0 bases from V and 4 bases from J; bases unmatched to any gene: 11. Here the CDR3 reads CSARDSVPGQVYEQYF. Written as DNA, the CDR3 is TGCAGTGCTAGAGATTCCGTCCCGGGACAGGTTTACGAGCAGTACTTC.

The chain uses TRBV7-9 and TRBJ2-7; a possible D gene is TRBD2 (5 bases). Germline CDR1 SEHNR, CDR2 FQNEAQ (reference sequence). The CDR3 has 15 amino acids. V gave up 5 bases and J gave up 0 bases, with 14 bases separating them. Here the CDR3 reads CASSPEPGSSYEQYF. The DNA for the CDR3 is TGTGCCAGCAGCCCAGAGCCGGGGTCCTCCTACGAGCAGTACTTC.

This clonotype was detected ten times or more. This chain links TRBV7-9 with TRBJ1-2, with D uncertain. Trimming removed 0 bases from V and 6 bases from J, with 14 bases in between. Germline V gene sequence: CDR1 SEHNR, CDR2 FQNEAQ (reference sequence). The CDR3 loop spans 15 amino acids. The CDR3 DNA reads as TGTGCCAGCAGCTTAGCGAGCAGGCTAGTAGATGGCTACACCTTC. Translated: CASSLASRLVDGYTF.

This clonotype was seen a handful of times. V usage is TRBV5-1 and J usage is TRBJ1-1; unclear D gene. This CDR3 is built from 13 residues. Trimming pared 1 base from V and 4 bases from J, leaving 8 bases between. Germline V CDR1 and CDR2: SGHRS, YFSETQ. CDR3 DNA sequence: TGCGCCAGCAGCTTGAAGGGCGGCACTGAAGCTTTCTTT. It is translated as CASSLKGGTEAFF. Full variable domain (remainder filled in from reference TRBV5-1 and TRBJ1-1): KAGVTQTPRYLIKTRGQQVTLSCSPISGHRSVSWYQQTPGQGLQFLFEYFSETQRNKGNFPGRFSGRQFSNSRSEMNVSTLELGDSALYLCASSLKGGTEAFFGQGTRLTVV.

The chain is built from TRBV4-2 and TRBJ2-6, with D possibly TRBD1 on 6 matching bases. V lost 2 bases, J lost 1 base, and 9 bases lay in between. This CDR3 contains 16 residues. Germline CDR1 is LGHNA and CDR2 is YNFKEQ. The CDR3 DNA is TGTGCCAGCAGCCAATATAGGGGGTCTGGGGCCAACGTCCTGACTTTC. This gives the protein CASSQYRGSGANVLTF.

This clonotype was seen ten or more times. The chain uses TRBV24-1 and TRBJ2-3; D gene uncertain. V shed 6 bases and J shed 7 bases, with 7 bases lying between them. The length of the CDR3 is 11 residues. CDR1 KGHDR and CDR2 SFDVKD come from the germline V gene. As DNA, the CDR3 is TGTGCCACCAGTCTCATGAATACGCAGTATTTT. This gives the protein CATSLMNTQYF.

This clonotype has ten or more counts. This chain joins TRBV4-2 and TRBJ2-1, with TRBD2 matching 16 bases. Trimming removed 5 bases from V and 8 bases from J; junction bases left unmatched: 12. Germline V lookup: CDR1 LGHNA, CDR2 YNFKEQ. The CDR3 contains 18 residues. In nucleotides, the CDR3 is TGTGCCAGCAGCTATCTGGGACTAGCGGGGGGGATATTCGATGAGCAGTTCTTC. It specifies CASSYLGLAGGIFDEQFF.

Worth noting for this clonotype: A much larger clonotype is one base distant, so this may be a read error. The rearrangement joins TRBV12-3 or TRBV12-4 to TRBJ2-1; the D call may be TRBD1 or TRBD2 (6 bases each). The length of the CDR3 is 16 residues. Deletions cut 4 bases from V and 7 bases from J, with 20 bases between. CDR3 amino acids: CASSSPRGPPSNEQFF. The CDR3 coding sequence is TGTGCCAGCAGTTCCCCCCGGGGGCCCCCTAGTAATGAGCAGTTCTTC.

This chain links TRBV4-2 with TRBJ2-7; tentative D call: TRBD2 (5 bases). Looked up from germline, CDR1 is LGHNA and CDR2 is YNFKEQ. Trimming took 6 bases from V and 7 from J, leaving 19 bases between them. The CDR3 totals 14 residues. The CDR3 is CASRPSSPYEEQYF. As DNA, the CDR3 is TGTGCCAGCAGGCCTAGCAGCCCCTACGAGGAGCAGTACTTC.

This clonotype has more than one count but fewer than ten. The V call is TRBV28, the J call TRBJ1-1; weak D call: TRBD1 (6 bases). Germline CDR1 MDHEN, CDR2 SYDVKM. V was pared by 6 bases and J by 6 bases, with 14 bases between. The CDR3 spans 13 residues. DNA of the CDR3: TGTGCCAGCAGGGATGGGGGGGCCGCTGAAGCTTTCTTT. Its translation is CASRDGGAAEAFF.

The J gene is TRBJ1-5, the V gene TRBV20-1, with D perhaps TRBD1 (6 bases). V dropped 3 bases and J dropped 5 bases, with 11 bases sitting between them. The CDR3 extends over 13 amino acids. From germline, CDR1 is DFQATT and CDR2 SNEGSKA (reference sequence). CDR3 loop: CSASRTADQPQHF. CDR3 sequence (DNA): TGCAGTGCTAGTCGGACAGCCGATCAGCCCCAGCATTTT.

The sample holds a few counts of this clonotype. The genes are TRBV11-2 and TRBJ2-1; TRBD2 matches at 10 bases. The CDR3 loop spans 15 amino acids. Germline CDR1 SGHAT, CDR2 FQNNGV. J lost 3 bases, V lost 3 bases, and 2 bases had no gene match. The CDR3 protein is CASSFLAGDYNEQFF. The CDR3 DNA sequence: TGTGCCAGCAGCTTCCTAGCGGGAGACTACAATGAGCAGTTCTTC.

The chain links TRBV6-2 or TRBV6-3 to TRBJ2-3; TRBD1 is a possible D gene (5 bases). Trimming pared 2 bases from V and 13 bases from J, leaving 10 bases between. The CDR3 runs 11 residues. CDR1 MNHEY and CDR2 SVGEGT come from the germline V gene. This chain's CDR3 is CASSYGAGKYF. The DNA for the CDR3 is TGTGCCAGCAGTTACGGGGCAGGGAAGTATTTT.

This clonotype turned up a few times. The chain employs TRBV12-3 or TRBV12-4 and TRBJ2-3; TRBD2 matches at 7 bases. CDR3 length: 15 amino acids. V was clipped by 6 bases and J by 3 bases; unmatched bases: 9. The CDR3 is CASSTRTRVTDTQYF. DNA for the CDR3: TGTGCCAGCAGCACACGGACTAGAGTTACAGATACGCAGTATTTT.

This clonotype turned up a few times. This chain joins TRBV11-2 and TRBJ2-3; D uncertain. This CDR3 spans 13 amino acids. Germline V gene lookup returns CDR1 SGHAT and CDR2 FQNNGV. Trimming stripped 0 bases from V and 5 bases from J, with 6 bases between. The CDR3 bases are TGTGCCAGCAGCTTAGATCCCAGAGATACGCAGTATTTT. This sequence encodes CASSLDPRDTQYF.

This rearrangement joins TRBV7-6 to TRBJ2-5; possibly TRBD1 for D (8 bases). The CDR3 totals 14 residues. Germline loops: CDR1 SGHVS, CDR2 FNYEAQ. Deletions cut 4 bases from V and 2 bases from J, with 11 bases between. The CDR3 here is CASSSQGGQETQYF. As DNA, the CDR3 is TGTGCCAGCAGCTCACAGGGGGGGCAAGAGACCCAGTACTTC.

This clonotype was seen only a few times. The V call is TRBV7-2, the J call TRBJ2-1, with D tentatively TRBD1 (5 bases). Germline assignment: CDR1 SGHTA and CDR2 FQGNSA. This CDR3 contains 15 residues. Trimming took off 3 bases at V and 9 bases at J, with 18 bases between the two ends. Here the CDR3 DNA reads TGTGCCAGCAGCTTCAGGCCAGGGTTTGAGAGTGAGCAGTTCTTC. It yields the protein CASSFRPGFESEQFF.

This clonotype came up a few times. V usage is TRBV28 and J usage is TRBJ1-2, with D perhaps matching TRBD1 (5 bases). V was clipped by 7 bases and J by 3 bases, with 9 bases between them. Germline CDR1 reads MDHEN; CDR2 reads SYDVKM. CDR3 length: 12 amino acids. The CDR3 reads CASNVGDYGYTF. The CDR3 DNA reads TGTGCCAGCAATGTGGGGGACTATGGCTACACCTTC.

This clonotype turned up a few times. The rearrangement joins TRBV5-6 to TRBJ2-4, with TRBD1 as a possible D gene (6 bases). CDR3 length equals 18 residues. V shed 4 bases and J shed 0 bases, with 20 bases lying between them. From germline, CDR1 is SGHDT and CDR2 YYEEEE. The CDR3 nucleotides read TGTGCCAGCAGCGTCTGGACAGTCTCGCAACTAGCCAAAAACATTCAGTACTTC. Protein: CASSVWTVSQLAKNIQYF.

This clonotype was detected ten times or more. The V gene is TRBV11-2, the J gene TRBJ2-2; 7 bases map to TRBD1. Per germline, CDR1 SGHAT and CDR2 FQNNGV. V lost 3 bases, J lost 4 bases, and 5 bases stayed unmatched. The CDR3 spans 15 residues. The CDR3 sequence: CASSLSTGVTGELFF. The CDR3 DNA sequence: TGTGCCAGCAGCTTGAGTACAGGGGTCACCGGGGAGCTGTTTTTT.